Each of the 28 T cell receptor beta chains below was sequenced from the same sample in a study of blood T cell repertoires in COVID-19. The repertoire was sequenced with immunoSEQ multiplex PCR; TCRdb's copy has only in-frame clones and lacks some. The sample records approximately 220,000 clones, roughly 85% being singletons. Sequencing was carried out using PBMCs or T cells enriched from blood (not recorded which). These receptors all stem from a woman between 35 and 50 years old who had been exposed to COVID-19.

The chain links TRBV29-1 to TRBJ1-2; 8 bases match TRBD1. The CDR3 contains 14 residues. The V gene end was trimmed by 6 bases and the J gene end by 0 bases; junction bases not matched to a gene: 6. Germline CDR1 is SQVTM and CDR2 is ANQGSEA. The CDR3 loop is CSVAQGGTNYGYTF. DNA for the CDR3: TGCAGCGTCGCACAGGGGGGAACTAACTATGGCTACACCTTC.

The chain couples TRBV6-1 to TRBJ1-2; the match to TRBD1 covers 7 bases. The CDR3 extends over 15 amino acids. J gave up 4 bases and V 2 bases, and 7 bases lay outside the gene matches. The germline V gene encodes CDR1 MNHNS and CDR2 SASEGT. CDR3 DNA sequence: TGTGCCAGCAGTGAATTAGGGACAGCACTCTATGGCTACACCTTC. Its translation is CASSELGTALYGYTF.

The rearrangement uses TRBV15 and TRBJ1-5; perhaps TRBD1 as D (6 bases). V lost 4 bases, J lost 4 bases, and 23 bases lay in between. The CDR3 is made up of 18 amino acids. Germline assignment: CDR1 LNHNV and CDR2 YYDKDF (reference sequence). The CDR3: CATSMSWVGRGGNQPQHF. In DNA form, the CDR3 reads TGTGCCACCAGCATGTCTTGGGTGGGGAGAGGGGGTAATCAGCCCCAGCATTTT.

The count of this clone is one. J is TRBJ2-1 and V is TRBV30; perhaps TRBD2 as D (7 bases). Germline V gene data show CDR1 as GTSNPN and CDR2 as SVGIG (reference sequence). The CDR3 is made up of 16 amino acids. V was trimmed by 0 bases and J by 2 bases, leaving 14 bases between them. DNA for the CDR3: TGTGCCTGGAGTGTACAGGGCGGGGGTACCTACAATGAGCAGTTCTTC. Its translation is CAWSVQGGGTYNEQFF.

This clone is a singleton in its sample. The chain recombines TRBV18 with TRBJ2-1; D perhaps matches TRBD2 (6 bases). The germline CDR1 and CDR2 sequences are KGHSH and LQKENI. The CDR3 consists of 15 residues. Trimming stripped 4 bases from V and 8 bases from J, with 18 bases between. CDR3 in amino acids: CASSRPGTGVDEQFF. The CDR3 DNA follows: TGTGCCAGCTCACGTCCCGGGACTGGCGTGGATGAGCAGTTCTTC.

The CDR3 DNA reads as TGTGCCATCAGTGACCAAGACAGGGTAAAAAACGAGCAGTACTTC. Translation: CAISDQDRVKNEQYF. V gene TRBV10-3 combines with J gene TRBJ2-7, with TRBD1 matching 7 bases. V gave up 3 bases and J gave up 5 bases; unmatched junction bases: 10. The CDR3 is 15 amino acids. Germline V gives CDR1 ENHRY, CDR2 SYGVKD.

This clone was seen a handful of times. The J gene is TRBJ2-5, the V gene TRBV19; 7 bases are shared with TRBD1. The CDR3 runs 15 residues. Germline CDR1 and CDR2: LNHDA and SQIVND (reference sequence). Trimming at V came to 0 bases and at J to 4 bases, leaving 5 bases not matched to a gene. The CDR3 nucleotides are TGTGCCAGTAGTATAGACAGGGGGAGCGGAGAGACCCAGTACTTC. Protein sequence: CASSIDRGSGETQYF.

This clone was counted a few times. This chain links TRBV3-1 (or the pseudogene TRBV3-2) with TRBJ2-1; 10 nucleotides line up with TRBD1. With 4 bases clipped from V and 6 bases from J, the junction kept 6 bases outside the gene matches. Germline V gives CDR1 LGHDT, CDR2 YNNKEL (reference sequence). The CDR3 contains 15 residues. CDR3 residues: CASSPGQGFTNEQFF. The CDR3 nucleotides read TGTGCCAGCAGCCCGGGACAGGGGTTCACCAATGAGCAGTTCTTC.

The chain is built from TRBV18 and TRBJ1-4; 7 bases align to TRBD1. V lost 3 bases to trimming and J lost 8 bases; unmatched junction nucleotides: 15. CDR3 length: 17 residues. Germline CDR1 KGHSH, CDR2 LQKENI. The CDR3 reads CASSPTTGPGRAEKLFF. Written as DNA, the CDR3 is TGTGCCAGCTCACCGACGACAGGGCCGGGGCGTGCGGAAAAACTGTTTTTT.

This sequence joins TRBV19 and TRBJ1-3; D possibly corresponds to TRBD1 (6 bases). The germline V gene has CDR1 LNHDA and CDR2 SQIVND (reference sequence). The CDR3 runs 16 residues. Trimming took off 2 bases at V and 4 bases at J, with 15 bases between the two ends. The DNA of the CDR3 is TGTGCCAGTAGTATAATTTGGGGGCGCACGGGAAACACCATATATTTT. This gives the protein CASSIIWGRTGNTIYF. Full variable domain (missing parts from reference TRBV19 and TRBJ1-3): DGGITQSPKYLFRKEGQNVTLSCEQNLNHDAMYWYRQDPGQGLRLIYYSQIVNDFQKGDIAEGYSVSREKKESFPLTVTSAQKNPTAFYLCASSIIWGRTGNTIYFGEGSWLTVV.

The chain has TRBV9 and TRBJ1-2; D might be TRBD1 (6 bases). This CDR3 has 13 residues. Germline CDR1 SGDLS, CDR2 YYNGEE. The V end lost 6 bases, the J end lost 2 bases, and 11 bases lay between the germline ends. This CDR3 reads CASTYTGNYGYTF. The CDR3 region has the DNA TGTGCCAGCACTTACACAGGGAACTATGGCTACACCTTC.

The CDR3 nucleotides are TGCGCCAGCAGCCAGTCTAGGGCAGGGGAAAGCTCTGGAAACACCATATATTTT. Its protein is CASSQSRAGESSGNTIYF. V usage is TRBV4-1 and J usage is TRBJ1-3; perhaps TRBD1 as D (6 bases). The CDR3 is made up of 18 amino acids. Germline CDR1 is MGHRA and CDR2 is YSYEKL. Deletions cut 3 bases from V and 0 bases from J, with 18 bases between.

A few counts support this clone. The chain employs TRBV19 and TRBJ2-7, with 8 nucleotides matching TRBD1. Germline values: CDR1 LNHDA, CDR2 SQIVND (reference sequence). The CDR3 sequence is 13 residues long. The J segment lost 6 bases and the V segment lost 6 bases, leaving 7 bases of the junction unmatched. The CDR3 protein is CASSPDRAPEQYF. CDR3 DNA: TGTGCCAGTAGCCCGGACAGGGCCCCCGAGCAGTACTTC.

Here the CDR3 DNA reads TGTGCCAGCAGCACTCACGGGGAGGGGAGCGGGGCCAACGTCCTGACTTTC. It encodes CASSTHGEGSGANVLTF. The chain is built from TRBV9 and TRBJ2-6, with 7 bases fitting TRBD2. CDR1 SGDLS and CDR2 YYNGEE come from the germline V gene. The CDR3 totals 17 residues. V shed 4 bases and J 4 bases; nucleotides not matched to a gene: 11. Variable domain in full (rest from reference TRBV9 and TRBJ2-6): DSGVTQTPKHLITATGQRVTLRCSPRSGDLSVYWYQQSLDQGLQFLIQYYNGEERAKGNILERFSAQQFPDLHSELNLSSLELGDSALYFCASSTHGEGSGANVLTFGAGSRLTVL.

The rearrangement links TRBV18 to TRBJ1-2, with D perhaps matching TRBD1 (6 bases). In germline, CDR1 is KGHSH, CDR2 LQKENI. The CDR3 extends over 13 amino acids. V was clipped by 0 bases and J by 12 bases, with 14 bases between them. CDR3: CASSPPGQPLDTF. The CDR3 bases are TGTGCCAGCTCACCACCTGGACAGCCCTTGGACACCTTC. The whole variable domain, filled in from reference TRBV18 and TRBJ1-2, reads NAGVMQNPRHLVRRRGQEARLRCSPMKGHSHVYWYRQLPEEGLKFMVYLQKENIIDESGMPKERFSAEFPKEGPSILRIQQVVRGDSAAYFCASSPPGQPLDTFGSGTRLTVV.

The CDR3 DNA sequence: TGTGCCAGCAGTGAAGGTAGGGGGATCACTGAAGCTTTCTTT. This codes for CASSEGRGITEAFF. This chain connects TRBV6-1 to TRBJ1-1; D possibly corresponds to TRBD1 (6 bases). Germline V gene lookup returns CDR1 MNHNS and CDR2 SASEGT. This CDR3 is built from 14 residues. The germline V and J ends were trimmed by 1 base and 4 bases, with 10 bases remaining between them.

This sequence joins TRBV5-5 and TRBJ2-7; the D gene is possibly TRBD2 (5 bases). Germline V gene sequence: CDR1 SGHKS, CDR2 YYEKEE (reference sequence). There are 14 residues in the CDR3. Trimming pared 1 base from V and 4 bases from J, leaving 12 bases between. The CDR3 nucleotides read TGTGCCAGCAGCTTGCTCCTAGCTCCGTACGAGCAGTACTTC. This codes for CASSLLLAPYEQYF.

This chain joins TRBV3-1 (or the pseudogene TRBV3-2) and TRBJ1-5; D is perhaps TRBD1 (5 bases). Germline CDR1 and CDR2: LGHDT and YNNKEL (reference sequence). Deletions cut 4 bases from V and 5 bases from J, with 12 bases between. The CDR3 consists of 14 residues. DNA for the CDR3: TGTGCCAGCAGCCCCTGGCGGGGGGATCAGCCCCAGCATTTT. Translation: CASSPWRGDQPQHF.

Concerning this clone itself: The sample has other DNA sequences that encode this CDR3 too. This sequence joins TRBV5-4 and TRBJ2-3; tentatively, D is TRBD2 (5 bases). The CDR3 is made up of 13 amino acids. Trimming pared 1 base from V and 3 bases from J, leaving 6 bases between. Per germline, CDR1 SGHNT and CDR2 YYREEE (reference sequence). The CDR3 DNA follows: TGTGCCAGCAGCTTGAGCGGAACAGATACGCAGTATTTT. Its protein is CASSLSGTDTQYF.

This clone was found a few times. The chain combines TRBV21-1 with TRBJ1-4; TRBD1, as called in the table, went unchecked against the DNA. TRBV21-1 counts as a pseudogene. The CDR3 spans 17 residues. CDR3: CASSKWATVPTNEKLFF. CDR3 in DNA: TGTGCCAGCAGCAAGTGGGCCACAGTCCCAACTAATGAAAAACTGTTTTTT.

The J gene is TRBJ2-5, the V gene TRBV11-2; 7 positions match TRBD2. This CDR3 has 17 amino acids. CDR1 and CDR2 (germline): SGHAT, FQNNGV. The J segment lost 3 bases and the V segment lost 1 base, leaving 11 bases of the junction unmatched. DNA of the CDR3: TGTGCCAGCAGCTTAGCTCTGCATTCGGGGGGAAAAGAGACCCAGTACTTC. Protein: CASSLALHSGGKETQYF. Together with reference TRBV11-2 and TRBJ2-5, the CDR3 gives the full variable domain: EAGVAQSPRYKIIEKRQSVAFWCNPISGHATLYWYQQILGQGPKLLIQFQNNGVVDDSQLPKDRFSAERLKGVDSTLKIQPAKLEDSAVYLCASSLALHSGGKETQYFGPGTRLLVL.

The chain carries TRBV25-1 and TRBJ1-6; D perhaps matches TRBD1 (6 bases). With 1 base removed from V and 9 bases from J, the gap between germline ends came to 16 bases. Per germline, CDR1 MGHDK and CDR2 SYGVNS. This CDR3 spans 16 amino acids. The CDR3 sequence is CASSESPDSRVSPLHF. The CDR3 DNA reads TGTGCCAGCAGTGAATCCCCGGACAGTAGGGTTTCACCCCTCCACTTT.

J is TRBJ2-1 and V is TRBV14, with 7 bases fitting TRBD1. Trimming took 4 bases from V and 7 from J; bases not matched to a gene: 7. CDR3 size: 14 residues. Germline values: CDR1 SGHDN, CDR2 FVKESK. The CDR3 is CASSRLTGNNEQFF. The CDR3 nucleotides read TGTGCCAGCAGCCGCCTGACAGGGAATAATGAGCAGTTCTTC.

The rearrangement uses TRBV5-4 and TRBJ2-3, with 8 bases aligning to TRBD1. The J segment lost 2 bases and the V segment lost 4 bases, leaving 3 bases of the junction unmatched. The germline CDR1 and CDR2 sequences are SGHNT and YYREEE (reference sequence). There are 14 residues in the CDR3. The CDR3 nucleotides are TGTGCCAGCAGCCCGGGACAGGCCACAGATACGCAGTATTTT. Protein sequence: CASSPGQATDTQYF. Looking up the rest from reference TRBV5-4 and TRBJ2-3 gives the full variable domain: ETGVTQSPTHLIKTRGQQVTLRCSSQSGHNTVSWYQQALGQGPQFIFQYYREEENGRGNFPPRFSGLQFPNYSSELNVNALELDDSALYLCASSPGQATDTQYFGPGTRLTVL.

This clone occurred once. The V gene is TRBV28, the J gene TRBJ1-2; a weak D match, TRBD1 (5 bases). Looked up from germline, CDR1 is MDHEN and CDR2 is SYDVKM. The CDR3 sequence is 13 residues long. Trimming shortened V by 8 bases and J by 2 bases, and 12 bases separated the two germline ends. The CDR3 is CASVLRTNYGYTF. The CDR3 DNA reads TGTGCCAGCGTTTTACGGACAAACTATGGCTACACCTTC.

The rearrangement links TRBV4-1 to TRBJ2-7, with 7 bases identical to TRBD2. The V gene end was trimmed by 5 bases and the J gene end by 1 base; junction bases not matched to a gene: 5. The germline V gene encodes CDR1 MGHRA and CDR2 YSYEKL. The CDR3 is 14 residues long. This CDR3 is CASSSTGGSYEQYF. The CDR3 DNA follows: TGCGCCAGCAGCTCTACGGGGGGATCCTACGAGCAGTACTTC.

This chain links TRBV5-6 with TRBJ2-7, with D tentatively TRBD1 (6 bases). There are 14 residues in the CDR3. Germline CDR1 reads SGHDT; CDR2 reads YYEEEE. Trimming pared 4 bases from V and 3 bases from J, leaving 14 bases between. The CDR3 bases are TGTGCCAGCAGCCTTTACGGGACAAGCTACGAGCAGTACTTC. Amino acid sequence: CASSLYGTSYEQYF.

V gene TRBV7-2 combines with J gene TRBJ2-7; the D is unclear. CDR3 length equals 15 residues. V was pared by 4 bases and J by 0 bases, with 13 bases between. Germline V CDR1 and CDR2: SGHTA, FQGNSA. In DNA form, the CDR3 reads TGTGCCAGCAGCTCAGCCACCGGAGTCTCCTACGAGCAGTACTTC. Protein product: CASSSATGVSYEQYF.